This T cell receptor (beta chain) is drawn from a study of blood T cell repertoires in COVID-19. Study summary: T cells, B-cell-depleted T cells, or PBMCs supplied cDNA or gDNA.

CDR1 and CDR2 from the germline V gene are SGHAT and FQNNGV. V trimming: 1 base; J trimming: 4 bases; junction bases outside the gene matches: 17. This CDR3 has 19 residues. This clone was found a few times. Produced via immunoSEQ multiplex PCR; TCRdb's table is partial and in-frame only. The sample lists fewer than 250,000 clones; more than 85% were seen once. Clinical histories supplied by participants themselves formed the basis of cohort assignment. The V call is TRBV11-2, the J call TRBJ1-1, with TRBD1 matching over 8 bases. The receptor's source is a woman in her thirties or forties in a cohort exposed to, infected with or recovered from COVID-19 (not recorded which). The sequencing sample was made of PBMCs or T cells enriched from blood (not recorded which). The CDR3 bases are TGTGCCAGCAGCTTAGGGACCGGGACAGGATACAGGGTGGGCACTGAAGCTTTCTTT. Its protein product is CASSLGTGTGYRVGTEAFF. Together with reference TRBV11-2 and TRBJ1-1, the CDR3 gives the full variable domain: EAGVAQSPRYKIIEKRQSVAFWCNPISGHATLYWYQQILGQGPKLLIQFQNNGVVDDSQLPKDRFSAERLKGVDSTLKIQPAKLEDSAVYLCASSLGTGTGYRVGTEAFFGQGTRLTVV.